This T cell receptor beta chain was captured by sequencing in a study of shared clonotypes between healthy human individuals. Study-wide background: Three CD4 naive, three CD4 memory, two CD8 naive and one CD8 memory plate were used per donor. Whole-study results and caveats: Across subsets, estimated richness was generally greater for naive than for memory populations.

The CDR3 runs 16 residues. The V gene lost 4 bases and the J gene lost 0 bases, with 16 bases spanning the gap. The germline V gene encodes CDR1 SGHRS and CDR2 YFSETQ. Points on this clone: Its cognate antigen is unknown.

Profiled with immunoSEQ multiplex PCR; TCRdb holds only in-frame clones, not every one. The repertoire includes about 510,000 clones, 96% of them detected once, and roughly 0.06% sits in the top ten. V gene TRBV5-1 combines with J gene TRBJ1-2, with D possibly TRBD1 on 5 matching bases. The origin of this receptor is a woman in her twenties or thirties in good health. The sequencing input was naive CD4+ T cells sorted from blood. As for subset: CD45RA+ positively selected. CDR3 sequence (DNA): TGCGCCAGCAGCCGAGTGGGACTCCGAGCTAACTATGGCTACACCTTC. The encoded protein is CASSRVGLRANYGYTF.